This entry lists 16 T cell receptor beta chains sequenced from one sample in a study of ipilimumab plus nivolumab after autologous stem cell transplantation. Here immunoSEQ multiplex PCR was the method, and the copy in TCRdb shows in-frame clones only, minus some. The table has 10,000 to 15,000 clones, approximately 73% seen once. The sequencing used PBMCs, collected in a trial of ipilimumab plus nivolumab as post-transplant consolidation. The receptors stem from a male donor with diffuse large B-cell lymphoma.

The rearrangement links TRBV30 to TRBJ2-6; maybe TRBD1 (6 bases). Trimming cost V 6 bases and J 4 bases, with 10 bases left between them. Looked up from germline, CDR1 is GTSNPN and CDR2 is SVGIG (reference sequence). The CDR3 runs to 13 residues. The CDR3 spells CACTGSGANVLTF. The CDR3 DNA is TGTGCCTGCACAGGGTCCGGGGCCAACGTCCTGACTTTC.

The chain uses TRBV30 and TRBJ1-1; D is perhaps TRBD1 (6 bases). The germline V gene has CDR1 GTSNPN and CDR2 SVGIG (reference sequence). V was shortened by 5 bases and J by 10 bases, with 20 bases between the two germline ends. This CDR3 has 13 residues. The CDR3 nucleotides are TGTGCCTGGGGAGGGGGTCAACTTGGGGGAGCTTTCTTT. As protein: CAWGGGQLGGAFF.

The V and J genes are TRBV5-4 and TRBJ2-1; TRBD2 matches 10 bases. This CDR3 is 17 amino acids long. CDR1 is SGHNT and CDR2 is YYREEE in the germline V gene (reference sequence). With V trimmed by 4 bases and J by 6 bases, 13 bases remained unmatched. CDR3 sequence (DNA): TGTGCCAGCAGCCTGCTAGCGGGAGCCCCCCTGGGCAATGAGCAGTTCTTC. Its translation is CASSLLAGAPLGNEQFF.

The chain recombines TRBV15 with TRBJ1-3, with D perhaps matching TRBD1 (6 bases). This CDR3 contains 14 residues. In germline, CDR1 is LNHNV, CDR2 YYDKDF (reference sequence). V was cut by 2 bases and J by 1 base, with 6 bases left in between. In DNA, the CDR3 is TGTGCCACCAGCAGACAGGGGTCTGGAAACACCATATATTTT. Protein: CATSRQGSGNTIYF. Variable domain in full (rest from reference TRBV15 and TRBJ1-3): DAMVIQNPRYQVTQFGKPVTLSCSQTLNHNVMYWYQQKSSQAPKLLFHYYDKDFNNEADTPDNFQSRRPNTSFCFLDIRSPGLGDTAMYLCATSRQGSGNTIYFGEGSWLTVV.

V gene TRBV15 combines with J gene TRBJ2-7, with 11 bases fitting TRBD1. Germline V gene sequence: CDR1 LNHNV, CDR2 YYDKDF (reference sequence). The trim removed 0 bases at V and 3 bases at J, leaving 7 bases unmatched. The CDR3 consists of 17 residues. For the CDR3, the DNA is TGTGCCACCAGCAGAGAATGGACAGGGGGCTCAGGCTACGAGCAGTACTTC. Its protein is CATSREWTGGSGYEQYF.

The J gene is TRBJ1-3, the V gene TRBV27; no clear D gene. The CDR3 consists of 14 residues. The V gene's germline CDR1 is MNHEY and CDR2 SMNVEV (reference sequence). V shed 3 bases and J shed 0 bases, with 6 bases lying between them. The CDR3 sequence: CASSLGISGNTIYF. Written as DNA, the CDR3 is TGTGCCAGCAGTTTGGGGATCTCTGGAAACACCATATATTTT.

The chain carries TRBV6-1 and TRBJ2-2; 8 positions match TRBD2. Germline CDR1 and CDR2: MNHNS and SASEGT. V shed 4 bases and J 5 bases; nucleotides not matched to a gene: 6. CDR3 size: 15 residues. CDR3 in DNA: TGTGCCAGCAGTGGGGGGACTAGTATGACCGGGGAGCTGTTTTTT. As protein: CASSGGTSMTGELFF.

This rearrangement joins TRBV19 to TRBJ2-7; the D gene is possibly TRBD1 (5 bases). This CDR3 region has 14 residues. CDR1 and CDR2 from the germline V gene are LNHDA and SQIVND (reference sequence). V lost 7 bases to trimming and J lost 3 bases, with 16 bases between them. The CDR3 here is CASTARGWGYEQYF. The CDR3 DNA follows: TGTGCCAGTACGGCAAGGGGATGGGGCTACGAGCAGTACTTC.

The J gene is TRBJ2-3, the V gene TRBV5-1; 8 nucleotides align to TRBD2. V shed 2 bases, J shed 6 bases, and the junction held 8 bases outside the gene matches. Germline V gene lookup returns CDR1 SGHRS and CDR2 YFSETQ. The CDR3 covers 15 residues. Written as DNA, the CDR3 is TGCGCCAGCAGCTTAGCGGGACTAGGCGTCGATACGCAGTATTTT. Translated: CASSLAGLGVDTQYF.

CDR3 in DNA: TGTGCCAGCACCACAAACCCAGGCTACGAGCAGTACTTC. It translates to CASTTNPGYEQYF. This chain joins TRBV7-2 and TRBJ2-5; D is uncertain. The J call may be mistaken, given a closer DNA end match to TRBJ2-7. CDR1 is SGHTA and CDR2 is FQGNSA in the germline V gene. The CDR3 extends over 13 amino acids.

This rearrangement joins TRBV7-9 to TRBJ1-4; no clear D. Per germline, CDR1 SEHNR and CDR2 FQNEAQ (reference sequence). The CDR3 loop spans 16 amino acids. V lost 5 bases and J lost 2, with 15 bases in between. The CDR3 loop reads CASSLGVGSTNEKLFF. CDR3 nucleotide sequence: TGTGCCAGCAGCCTGGGAGTTGGATCGACTAATGAAAAACTGTTTTTT.

Turning to this clone: Compared with germline, one end of the junction differs, possibly owing to a read error. The chain is built from TRBV7-9 and TRBJ2-2; D remains unclear. Germline V lookup: CDR1 SEHNR, CDR2 FQNEAQ (reference sequence). This CDR3 is 12 amino acids long. CDR3 loop: CASSQSDGELFF. The DNA of the CDR3 is TGCGCCAGCAGCCAAAGTGACGGGGAGCTGTTTTTT.

This rearrangement joins TRBV18 to TRBJ2-1; tentative D call: TRBD2 (6 bases). Per the germline V gene, CDR1 is KGHSH and CDR2 is LQKENI. The CDR3 extends over 16 amino acids. V was cut by 3 bases and J by 0 bases, with 12 bases left in between. The DNA of the CDR3 is TGTGCCAGCTCACCGGGTCCCGGGAGCTCCTACAATGAGCAGTTCTTC. Protein: CASSPGPGSSYNEQFF.

The chain carries TRBV6-5 and TRBJ1-2; D unresolved. The germline V gene encodes CDR1 MNHEY and CDR2 SVGAGI. Between the trimmed V and J ends, which lost 2 bases and 0 bases, there was a span of 4 bases. CDR3 length equals 13 residues. The CDR3 protein is CASSYAANYGYTF. The CDR3 DNA follows: TGTGCCAGCAGTTACGCAGCTAACTATGGCTACACCTTC.

This chain links TRBV29-1 with TRBJ1-2; D remains unclear. Germline-derived CDR1 and CDR2 are SQVTM and ANQGSEA. This CDR3 region has 16 residues. The V end lost 3 bases, the J end lost 2 bases, and 19 bases lay between the germline ends. Here the CDR3 reads CSVDPVRGSPNYGYTF. In nucleotides, the CDR3 is TGCAGCGTTGACCCAGTCCGTGGAAGTCCCAACTATGGCTACACCTTC.

Turning to this clone: This clone may be a read error of a much larger clone one base away. The rearrangement joins TRBV19 to TRBJ1-1; D call uncertain. Germline assignment: CDR1 LNHDA and CDR2 SQIVND (reference sequence). This CDR3 spans 16 amino acids. The CDR3 is CASSIGLGRKNTGAFF. The DNA for the CDR3 is TGTGCCAGTAGTATCGGACTTGGGCGGAAGAACACTGGAGCTTTCTTT.